Reported below is one TCR beta chain. Authors' processing steps: Reference gene primer amplification yielded estimated nucleated cell counts. Generated by immunoSEQ multiplex PCR, the TCRdb table keeps only in-frame clones and is missing some. V and J calls and clone size are as listed in that table; D and trimming were resolved from the DNA. The repertoire holds some 100,000 clones, with roughly 80% as singletons. These data originate in a study of blood T cell repertoires in COVID-19. About the research overall: Researchers got acute and convalescent COVID-19 samples from the United States, Italy and Spain. The cDNA or gDNA used as material had been derived from T cells, B-cell-depleted T cells, or PBMCs.

The CDR3 has 19 amino acids. V gave up 4 bases and J gave up 0 bases; unmatched junction bases: 15. The germline CDR1 and CDR2 sequences are SEHNR and FQNEAQ (reference sequence). The chain links TRBV7-9 to TRBJ2-3; TRBD1 matches 8 bases. The sequencing sample was made of peripheral blood. The clonotype originates from a man older than 75 with active or convalescent COVID-19. Written as DNA, the CDR3 is TGTGCCAGCAGCTGGAGAGCCGGTTTGAGGACAGGGAGCACAGATACGCAGTATTTT. Amino acid sequence: CASSWRAGLRTGSTDTQYF.